This entry describes one T cell receptor beta chain. This clone was counted a few times. Its cognate antigen has yet to be identified. Per-base quality was not reported, and no clone a single base away is much larger than it. The record originates from a study of blood T cell repertoires in COVID-19 (dated by TCRdb to the early 2020s). For the study in its entirety: Samples from collaborators originated in the United States, Italy and Spain and spanned both the acute and convalescent phases of COVID-19. The material from the prospective study consisted of cDNA or gDNA derived from T cells, B-cell-depleted T cells, or PBMCs. Deeply sampled blood TCRbeta repertoires from subjects exposed to, actively infected with, or recovered from COVID-19 were included in the dataset. A freely available public database, intended as a resource for researchers studying the immune response to SARS-CoV-2, is where the repertoires were released. Samples came from the ongoing ImmuneRACE study (first 160 participants) plus 1,254 subjects from 6 global collaborators. A de-identified subject ID, COVID-19 status, age in years and sex were almost always included in the sample metadata. Where available, HLA class I and class II types were obtained from metadata supplied by the sample provider rather than from assay-based typing.

The full study reports these points: The quantity of clinical and demographic metadata differed by source and by participant and was supplied without curation.

The collaborating institutions used their own protocols to collect whole blood in K2EDTA tubes. For TCRbeta analysis, collaborators shipped samples in one of three forms: frozen whole blood, isolated PBMCs, or DNA extracted from either of those sample types. TCRbeta CDR3 regions were amplified from genomic DNA by means of the immunoSEQ Assay, a bias-controlled multiplex PCR. Per the original workflow: Within the assay, amplification of reference gene primers was used to estimate how many nucleated cells each sample contained. To quantify the absolute abundance of each unique TCRbeta CDR3 rearrangement, sequence reads were collapsed and filtered. Productive Simpson clonality was computed per sample as the square root of Simpson's diversity index over productive rearrangements. TCRdb took over this immuneACCESS table, retaining in-frame rearrangements with V and J assigned. Such tables are incomplete; in checked studies, under half of the missing clones stem from an unresolved V gene, and the remainder is unexplained. V, J and clone size derive from that table, while D and trimming were established from the DNA sequence. The table for this sample lists about 120,000 clones; about four fifths of them were counted only once. Together, the top ten hold about 12% of the sample.

This receptor was identified in a human donor in a cohort sampled during active COVID-19. What was sequenced was peripheral blood.

The sequenced DNA: TGTGCCAGCAGCTTAGTCAGCGGGGGGGCCCTCAATGAGCAGTTCTTC. This encodes CASSLVSGGALNEQFF. The chain is encoded by TRBV11-3 joined to TRBJ2-1, and TRBD2 matches 10 of the central bases. CDR1 and CDR2, looked up from the germline V gene, are SGHNT and YENEEA. Counted from cysteine to phenylalanine, this CDR3 has 16 amino acids. The read is trimmed to its CDR3 DNA, 48 bases read in frame from base 1. V ends up 1 base short and J 6 bases short, with an unmatched junction base count of 6.